The entry below describes one TCR beta chain. This entry comes from a study of cytomegalovirus exposure and HLA in healthy donors. Amplification used 60 Vbeta primers and 13 Jbeta primers. TCRdb's table, derived via immunoSEQ multiplex PCR, lists solely in-frame clones and lacks some. The sample has 150,000 to 200,000 clones, 75% to 85% seen once. Trimming left V 3 bases short and J 5 bases short, with 10 bases between. The CDR3 loop spans 13 amino acids. CDR1 and CDR2 (germline): SNHLY, FYNNEI. The source of this sequence is a man younger than 35 in good health and CMV-seronegative. The rearrangement links TRBV2 to TRBJ1-2, with a tentative D call TRBD1 (6 bases). Sequenced input: PBMCs. CDR3 sequence reads: CASSEDSLYGYTF. The CDR3 region has the DNA TGTGCCAGCAGTGAGGACAGTTTGTATGGCTACACCTTC.